Below, one T cell receptor beta chain is given with its context. What it binds is not known. These data belong to a study of cytotoxic CD8 clonotypes in ibrutinib-treated CLL. For the study at large: After a median around 12 months on treatment (6 to 36), response samples were drawn. General study points: The study found baseline clonality above age-matched healthy donors, tracking circulating CD8+ T-cell counts. Public clonotypes, an uncommon group, contracted or remained stable on treatment.

Only in-frame clones appear in the TCRdb table, and some are missing; sequencing was by immunoSEQ multiplex PCR. The sample holds over 250,000 clones; 60% to 80% are singletons and the top ten take about 5.3%. CDR3 size: 15 residues. Germline loops: CDR1 SNHLY, CDR2 FYNNEI. V was clipped by 9 bases and J by 3 bases; unmatched bases: 8. The receptor was derived from a human donor with chronic lymphocytic leukemia. This material consisted of PBMCs, taken at disease progression, from a patient treated with ibrutinib. The rearrangement joins TRBV2 to TRBJ2-7; 13 bases match TRBD2. CDR3 sequence reads: CASWDRTSGGYEQYF. The CDR3 DNA follows: TGTGCCAGTTGGGATAGGACTAGCGGGGGCTACGAGCAGTACTTC.